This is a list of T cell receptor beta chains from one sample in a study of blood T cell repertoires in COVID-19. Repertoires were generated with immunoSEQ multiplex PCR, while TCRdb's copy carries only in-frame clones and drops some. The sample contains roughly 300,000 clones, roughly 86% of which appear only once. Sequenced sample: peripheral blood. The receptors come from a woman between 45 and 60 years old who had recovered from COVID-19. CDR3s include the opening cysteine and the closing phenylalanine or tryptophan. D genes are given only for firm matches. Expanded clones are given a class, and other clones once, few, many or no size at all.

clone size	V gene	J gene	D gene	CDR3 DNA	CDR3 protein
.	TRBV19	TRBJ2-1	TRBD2	TGTGCCAGTAGTAGCGGGGGGGCTAACAATGAGCAGTTCTTC	CASSSGGANNEQFF
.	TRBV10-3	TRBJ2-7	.	TGTGCCATCAGTGAATCAGGGGCCAGCAACGAGCAGTACTTC	CAISESGASNEQYF
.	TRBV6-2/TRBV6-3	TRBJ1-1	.	TGTGCCAGCAGCTGGACTGATGAAGCTTTCTTT	CASSWTDEAFF
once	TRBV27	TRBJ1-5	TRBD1	TGTGCCAGCAGGAGACAAACAGGGGGCGTTAGCAATCAGCCCCAGCATTTT	CASRRQTGGVSNQPQHF
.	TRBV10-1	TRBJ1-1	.	TGCGCCAGCAGTGAGTCGAGTTGGGGCGGCCGCACTGAAGCTTTCTTT	CASSESSWGGRTEAFF
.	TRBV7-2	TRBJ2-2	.	TGTGCCAGCAGCACGACACCTTGGGCCAGGGCAATATCCACCGGGGAGCTGTTTTTT	CASSTTPWARAISTGELFF
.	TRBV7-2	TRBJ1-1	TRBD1	TGTGCCAGCAGCTGGGGACAGTCAGGGGCTTTCTTT	CASSWGQSGAFF
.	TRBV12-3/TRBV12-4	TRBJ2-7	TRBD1	TGTGCCAGCAGGCCGACAGGGCGGGACGAGCAGTACTTC	CASRPTGRDEQYF
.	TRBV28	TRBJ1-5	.	TGTGCCAGCAGGGCTAGCAATCAGCCCCAGCATTTT	CASRASNQPQHF
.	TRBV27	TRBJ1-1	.	TGTGCCAGCAGTTTACGGGGTAGCACTGAAGCTTTCTTT	CASSLRGSTEAFF
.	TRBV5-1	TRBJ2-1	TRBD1	TGCGCCAGCAGCTTGGTAGCACAGGGGGGCCTCGATGAGCAGTTCTTC	CASSLVAQGGLDEQFF
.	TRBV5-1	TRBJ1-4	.	TGCGCCAGCAGCTTGTTGCAGGGTAATGAAAAACTGTTTTTT	CASSLLQGNEKLFF
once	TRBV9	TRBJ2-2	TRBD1	TGTGCCAGCAGCTTGGGGACAGGGGGGATTGGGGAGCTGTTTTTT	CASSLGTGGIGELFF
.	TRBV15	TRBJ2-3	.	TGTGCCACCGGGGAGGGGGGAGGCGGGTTCACAGATACGCAGTATTTT	CATGEGGGGFTDTQYF
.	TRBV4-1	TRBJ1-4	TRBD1	TGCGCCAGCAGCCACCCGGACAGGATGAATGAAAAACTGTTTTTT	CASSHPDRMNEKLFF
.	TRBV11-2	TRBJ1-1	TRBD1	TGTGCCAGCAGCTTAGAGCCCCCTGGGACAGGGATAACTGAAGCTTTCTTT	CASSLEPPGTGITEAFF
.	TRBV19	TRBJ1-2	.	TGTGCCAGTAGCCGGGTACCCTCTTATGGCTACACCTTC	CASSRVPSYGYTF
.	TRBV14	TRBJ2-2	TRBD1	TGTGCCAGCAGCCAAGAAAAGATGCGACAGGGGAACACCGGGGAGCTGTTTTTT	CASSQEKMRQGNTGELFF
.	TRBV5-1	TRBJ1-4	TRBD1	TGCGCCAGCAGCTTGGGCCTGAACAGGGGAGTTGAAAAACTGTTTTTT	CASSLGLNRGVEKLFF
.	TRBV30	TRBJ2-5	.	TGTGCCTGGAGGACGGGGAGTGGGACCCAGTACTTC	CAWRTGSGTQYF
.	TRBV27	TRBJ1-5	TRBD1	TGTGCCAGCAGTGCGACAGGGCCCCATCAGCCCCAGCATTTT	CASSATGPHQPQHF
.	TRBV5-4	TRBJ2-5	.	TGTGCCAGCAGCTTAGTCGGGCCGGGGAAAGAGACCCAGTACTTC	CASSLVGPGKETQYF
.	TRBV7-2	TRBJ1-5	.	TGTGCCAGCAGCTTATATGGAGAGTTGGGTCAGCCCCAGCATTTT	CASSLYGELGQPQHF
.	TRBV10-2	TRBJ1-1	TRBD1	TGCACCAGCGACAGGGGCCCCGACACTGAAGCTTTCTTT	CTSDRGPDTEAFF
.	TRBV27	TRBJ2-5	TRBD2	TGTGCCAGCAGTCACGGACTAGCCGAGGAGACCCAGTACTTC	CASSHGLAEETQYF
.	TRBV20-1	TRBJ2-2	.	TGCAGCGCGCCGGGCACCGGGGAGCTGTTTTTT	CSAPGTGELFF
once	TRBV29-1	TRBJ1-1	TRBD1	TGCAGCGTAGATACGGACAGGGGAACTGAAGCTTTCTTT	CSVDTDRGTEAFF
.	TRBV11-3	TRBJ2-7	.	TGTGCCAGCAGCTCTTCAGGGTGGCGCGAGCAGTACTTC	CASSSSGWREQYF
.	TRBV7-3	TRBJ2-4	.	TGTGCCAGCAGCTTAGGGGGGACAAACATTCAGTACTTC	CASSLGGTNIQYF
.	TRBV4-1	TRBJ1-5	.	TGCGCCAGCAGCCCTCCCGGCGAAACCACGGGGCCCCAGCATTTT	CASSPPGETTGPQHF
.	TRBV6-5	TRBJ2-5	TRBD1	TGTGCCAGCAGTTACTCGTTGACAGGGGGAGGTAAGACCCAGTACTTC	CASSYSLTGGGKTQYF
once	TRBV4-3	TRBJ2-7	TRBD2	TGCGCCAGCAGCCAAGATCTGGCGGGGGTCGAGGACGAGCAGTACTTC	CASSQDLAGVEDEQYF
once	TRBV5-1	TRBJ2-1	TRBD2	TGCGCCAGCAGCTTTCACCTAGCGGGAGCTAATGAGCAGTTCTTC	CASSFHLAGANEQFF
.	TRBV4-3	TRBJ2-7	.	TGCGCCAGCAGCCAATTTGCCGGGTACGAGCAGTACTTC	CASSQFAGYEQYF
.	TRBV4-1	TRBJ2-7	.	TGCGCCAGCAGCCAAGCGTCGGGAGCCCCCTACGAGCAGTACTTC	CASSQASGAPYEQYF
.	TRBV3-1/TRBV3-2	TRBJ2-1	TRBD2	TGTGCCAGCAGCCAGACTAGCGGGGGGGCCGGTGAGCAGTTCTTC	CASSQTSGGAGEQFF
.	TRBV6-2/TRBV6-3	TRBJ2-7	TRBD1	TGTGCCAGCAGCCTCGGACAGGACCGCTACTTC	CASSLGQDRYF
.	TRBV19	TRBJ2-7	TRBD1	TGTGCCAGTAGTCTCGACAGGGACTACGAGCAGTACTTC	CASSLDRDYEQYF
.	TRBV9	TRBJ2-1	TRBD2	TGTGCCAGCAGCGTAGGGACTAGATCCTACAATGAGCAGTTCTTC	CASSVGTRSYNEQFF
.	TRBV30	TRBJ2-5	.	TGTGCCTTGGAGAGTAGCATGGAGACCCAGTACTTC	CALESSMETQYF
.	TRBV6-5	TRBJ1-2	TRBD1	TGTGCCAGCAGACCGATAGGACAGGGTACCTATGGCTACACCTTC	CASRPIGQGTYGYTF
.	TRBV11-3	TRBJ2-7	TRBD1	TGTGCCAGCAGCTTCGGGACAGGGGGTACCTACGAGCAGTACTTC	CASSFGTGGTYEQYF
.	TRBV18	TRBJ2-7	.	TGTGCCAGCTCACCCCGCCGGGAAAACTACGAGCAGTACTTC	CASSPRRENYEQYF
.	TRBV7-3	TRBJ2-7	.	TGTGCCAGCGGGGAGGACAGGCTGGGCGAGCAGTACTTC	CASGEDRLGEQYF